The rows below give T cell receptor beta chains drawn from one sample of a study of shared clonotypes between healthy human individuals. The protocol was immunoSEQ multiplex PCR, while the TCRdb copy is restricted to in-frame clones and leaves out a portion. The top ten clones hold less than 15% of a sample with 400,000 to 550,000 clones, around 80% of them seen once. Sequences were obtained from PBMCs. Source of these receptors: a woman in her 40s in good health. Some clones in this sample may be carry-over from other donors' samples. The CDR3 runs from the conserved cysteine through the conserved F or W. Part of the rows lack a size; the others show once, few, many or a class for expanded clones.

j_gene,abundance,v_gene,CDR3aa
TRBJ2-1,few,TRBV7-2,CASSPEGGHNEQFF
TRBJ2-6,NA,TRBV29-1,CSVTGSGANVLTF
TRBJ2-7,once,TRBV4-2,CASSTSGRPIGQYF
TRBJ2-2,few,TRBV7-3,CASSLSGSDTGELFF
TRBJ1-4,NA,TRBV7-2,CASSLTGDNEKLFF
TRBJ1-1,NA,TRBV6-5,CASRGGQVNTEAFF
TRBJ1-3,NA,TRBV4-3,CASSAALSSGNTIYF
TRBJ2-5,once,TRBV5-1,CASSLGTSQETQYF
TRBJ1-1,NA,TRBV5-1,CASSGQGKNTEAFF
TRBJ2-3,NA,TRBV15,CATSRGGYTDTQYF
TRBJ2-1,NA,TRBV4-1,CASSQEGGGLAGSSYNEQFF
TRBJ1-4,NA,TRBV2,CASSGSGNEKLFF
TRBJ2-3,NA,TRBV11-1,CASSPRAGGWTSSTDTQYF
TRBJ2-3,NA,TRBV29-1,CSVESIAGQDTQYF
TRBJ2-2,NA,TRBV27,CASSLILAGVVGELFF
TRBJ1-3,NA,TRBV5-4,CASSLDFGMPSSGNTIYF
TRBJ2-4,NA,TRBV28,CASTLGGTGGNIQYF
TRBJ2-7,once,TRBV28,CASTRQDGSTYEQYF
TRBJ2-3,NA,TRBV7-9,CASSLASLAQYF
TRBJ2-2,NA,TRBV5-1,CASSSIEGNTGELFF
TRBJ2-6,NA,TRBV28,CASQGSQSGANVLTF
TRBJ2-2,NA,TRBV19,CASNLAGDPGELFF
TRBJ1-1,few,TRBV5-4,CASSLNTEAFF
TRBJ2-3,NA,TRBV2,CASSTWRGGTDTQYF
TRBJ2-1,NA,TRBV6-6,CASSYSGNEQFF
TRBJ1-3,NA,TRBV5-1,CASSFSSGSGNTIYF
TRBJ2-7,NA,TRBV25-1,CASSGQGGNYEQYF